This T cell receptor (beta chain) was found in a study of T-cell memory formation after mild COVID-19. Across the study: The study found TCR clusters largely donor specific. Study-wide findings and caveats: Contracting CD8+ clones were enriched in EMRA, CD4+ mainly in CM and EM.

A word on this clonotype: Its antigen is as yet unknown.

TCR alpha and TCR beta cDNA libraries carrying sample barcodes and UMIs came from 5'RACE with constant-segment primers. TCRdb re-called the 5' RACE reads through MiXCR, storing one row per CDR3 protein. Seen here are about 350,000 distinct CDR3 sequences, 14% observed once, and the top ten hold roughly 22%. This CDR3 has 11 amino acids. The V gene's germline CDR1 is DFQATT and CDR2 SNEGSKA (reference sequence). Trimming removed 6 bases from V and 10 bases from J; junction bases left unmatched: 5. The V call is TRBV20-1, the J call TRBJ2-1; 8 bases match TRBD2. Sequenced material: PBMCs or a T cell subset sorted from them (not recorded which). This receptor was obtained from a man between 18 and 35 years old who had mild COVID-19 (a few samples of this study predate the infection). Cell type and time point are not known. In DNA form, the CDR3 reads TGCAGTGCCAACGGGAGGGAGGAGCAGTTCTTC. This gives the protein CSANGREEQFF.